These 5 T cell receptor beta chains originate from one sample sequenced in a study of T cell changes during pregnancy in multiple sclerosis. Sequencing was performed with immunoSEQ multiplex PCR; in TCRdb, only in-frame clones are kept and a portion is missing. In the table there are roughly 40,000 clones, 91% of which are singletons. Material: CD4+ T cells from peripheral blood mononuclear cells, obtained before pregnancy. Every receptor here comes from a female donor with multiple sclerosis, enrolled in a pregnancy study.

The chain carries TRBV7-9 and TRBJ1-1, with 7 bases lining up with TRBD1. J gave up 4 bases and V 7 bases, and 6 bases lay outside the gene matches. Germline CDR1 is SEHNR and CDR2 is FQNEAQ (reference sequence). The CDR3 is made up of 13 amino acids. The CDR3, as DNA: TGTGCCAGCACCTCGACAGGGACCACTGAAGCTTTCTTT. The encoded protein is CASTSTGTTEAFF.

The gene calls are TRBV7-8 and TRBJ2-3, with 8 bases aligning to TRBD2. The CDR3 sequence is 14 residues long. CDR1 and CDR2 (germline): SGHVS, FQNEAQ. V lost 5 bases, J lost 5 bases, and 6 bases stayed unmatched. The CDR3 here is CASSPTSAGDTQYF. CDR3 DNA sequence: TGTGCCAGCAGCCCGACTAGCGCCGGAGATACGCAGTATTTT.

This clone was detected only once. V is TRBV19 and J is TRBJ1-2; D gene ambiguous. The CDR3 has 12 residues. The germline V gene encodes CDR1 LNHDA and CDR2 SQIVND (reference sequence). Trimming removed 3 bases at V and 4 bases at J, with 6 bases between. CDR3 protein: CASSMRGYGYTF. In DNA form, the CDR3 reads TGTGCCAGTAGTATGAGAGGCTATGGCTACACCTTC.

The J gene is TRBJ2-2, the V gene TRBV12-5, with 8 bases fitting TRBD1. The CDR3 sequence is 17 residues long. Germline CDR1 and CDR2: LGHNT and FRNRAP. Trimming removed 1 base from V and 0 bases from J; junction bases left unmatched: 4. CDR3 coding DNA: TGTGCTAGTGGTTTGGGATCGACAGGGGCGAACACCGGGGAGCTGTTTTTT. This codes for CASGLGSTGANTGELFF.

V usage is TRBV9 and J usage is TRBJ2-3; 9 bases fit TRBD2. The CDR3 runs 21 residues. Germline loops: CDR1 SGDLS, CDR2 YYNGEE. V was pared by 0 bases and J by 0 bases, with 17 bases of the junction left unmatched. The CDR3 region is CASSVAAGGSLPARSTDTQYF. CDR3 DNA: TGTGCCAGCAGCGTAGCGGCGGGGGGGAGCCTCCCTGCTAGGAGCACAGATACGCAGTATTTT.